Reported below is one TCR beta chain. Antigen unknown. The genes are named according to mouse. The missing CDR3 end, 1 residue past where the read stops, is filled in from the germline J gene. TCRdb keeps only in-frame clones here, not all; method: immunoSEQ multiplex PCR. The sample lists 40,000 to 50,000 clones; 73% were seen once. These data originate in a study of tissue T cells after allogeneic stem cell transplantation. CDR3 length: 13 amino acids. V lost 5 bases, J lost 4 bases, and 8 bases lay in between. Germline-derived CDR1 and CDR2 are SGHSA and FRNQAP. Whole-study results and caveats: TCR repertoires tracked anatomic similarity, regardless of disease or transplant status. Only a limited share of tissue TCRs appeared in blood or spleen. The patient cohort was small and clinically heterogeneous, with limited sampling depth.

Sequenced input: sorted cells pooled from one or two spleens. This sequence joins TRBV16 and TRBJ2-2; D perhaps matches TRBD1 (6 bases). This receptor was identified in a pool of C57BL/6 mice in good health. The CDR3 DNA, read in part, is TGTGCAAGCAGCCCCAGGGGCACCGGGCAGCTCTAC. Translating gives CASSPRGTGQLY. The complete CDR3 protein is CASSPRGTGQLYF. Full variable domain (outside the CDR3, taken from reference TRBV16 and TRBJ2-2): NAGVIQTPRHKVTGKGQEATLWCEPISGHSAVFWYRQTIVQGLEFLTYFRNQAPIDDSGMPKERFSAQMPNQSHSTLKIQSTQPQDSAVYLCASSPRGTGQLYFGEGSKLTVL.